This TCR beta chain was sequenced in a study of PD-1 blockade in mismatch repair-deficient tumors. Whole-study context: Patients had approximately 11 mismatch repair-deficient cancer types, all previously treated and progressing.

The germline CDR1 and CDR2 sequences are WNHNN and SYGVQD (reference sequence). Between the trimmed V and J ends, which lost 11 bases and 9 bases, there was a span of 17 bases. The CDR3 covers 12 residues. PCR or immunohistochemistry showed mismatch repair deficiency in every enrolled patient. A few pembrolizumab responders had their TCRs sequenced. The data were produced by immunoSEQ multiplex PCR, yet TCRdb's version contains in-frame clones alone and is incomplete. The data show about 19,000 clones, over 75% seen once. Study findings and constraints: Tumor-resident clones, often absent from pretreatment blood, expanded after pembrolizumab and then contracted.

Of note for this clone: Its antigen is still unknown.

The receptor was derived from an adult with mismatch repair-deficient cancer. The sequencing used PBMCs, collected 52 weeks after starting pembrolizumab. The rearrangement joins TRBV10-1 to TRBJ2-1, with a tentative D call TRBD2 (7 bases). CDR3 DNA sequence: TGCGCCGAAGGGGGGGGCCACGGTGAGCAGTTCTTC. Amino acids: CAEGGGHGEQFF.